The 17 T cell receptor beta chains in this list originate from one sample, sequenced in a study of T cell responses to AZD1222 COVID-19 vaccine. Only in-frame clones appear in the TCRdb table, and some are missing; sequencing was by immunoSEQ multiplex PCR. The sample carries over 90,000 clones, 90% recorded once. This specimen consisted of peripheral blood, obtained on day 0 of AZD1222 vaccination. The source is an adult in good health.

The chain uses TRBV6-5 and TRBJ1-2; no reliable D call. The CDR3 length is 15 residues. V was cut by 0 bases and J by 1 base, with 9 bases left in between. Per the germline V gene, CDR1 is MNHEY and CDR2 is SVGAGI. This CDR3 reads CASSYSVGFNYGYTF. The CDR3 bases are TGTGCCAGCAGTTACTCTGTAGGGTTTAACTATGGCTACACCTTC.

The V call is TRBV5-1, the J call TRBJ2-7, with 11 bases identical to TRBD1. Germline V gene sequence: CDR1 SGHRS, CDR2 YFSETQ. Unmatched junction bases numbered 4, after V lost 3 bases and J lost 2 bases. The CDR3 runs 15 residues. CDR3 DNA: TGCGCCAGCAGCTCGCCGGGACAGGGGGCCTACGAGCAGTACTTC. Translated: CASSSPGQGAYEQYF.

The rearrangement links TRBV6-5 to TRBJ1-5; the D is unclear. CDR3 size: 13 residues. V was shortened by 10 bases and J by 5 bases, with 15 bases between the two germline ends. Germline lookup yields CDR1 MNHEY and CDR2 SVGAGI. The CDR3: CATRLWVDQPQHF. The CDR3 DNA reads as TGTGCCACACGCTTGTGGGTAGATCAGCCCCAGCATTTT.

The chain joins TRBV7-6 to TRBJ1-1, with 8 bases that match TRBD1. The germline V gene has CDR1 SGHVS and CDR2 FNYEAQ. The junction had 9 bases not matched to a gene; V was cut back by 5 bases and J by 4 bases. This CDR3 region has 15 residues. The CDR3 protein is CASSQRTGTGTEAFF. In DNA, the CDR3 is TGTGCCAGCAGCCAGAGGACAGGGACTGGCACTGAAGCTTTCTTT.

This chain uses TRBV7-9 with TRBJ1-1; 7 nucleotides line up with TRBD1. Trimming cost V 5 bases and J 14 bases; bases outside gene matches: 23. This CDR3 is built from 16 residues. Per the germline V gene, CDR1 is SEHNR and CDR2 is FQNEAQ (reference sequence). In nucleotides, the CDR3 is TGTGCCAGCAGCCCCAGGACAGGCTCAATCCCCGTTTTTCTATTCTTT. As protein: CASSPRTGSIPVFLFF.

Here the CDR3 reads CASSLGGEKLFF. The CDR3 DNA reads TGTGCCAGCAGTTTAGGAGGGGAAAAACTGTTTTTT. This chain joins TRBV12-3 or TRBV12-4 and TRBJ1-4; D is unclear. V was trimmed by 1 base and J by 8 bases, leaving 5 bases between them. The CDR3 runs to 12 residues.

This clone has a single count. CDR3 residues: CASSSTGQETQYF. CDR3 in DNA: TGTGCCAGCAGCTCTACTGGGCAGGAGACCCAGTACTTC. This chain links TRBV3-1 (or the pseudogene TRBV3-2) with TRBJ2-5; unclear D gene. The CDR3 sequence is 13 residues long. V was pared by 5 bases and J by 5 bases, with 12 bases between. Germline V gene lookup returns CDR1 LGHDT and CDR2 YNNKEL (reference sequence).

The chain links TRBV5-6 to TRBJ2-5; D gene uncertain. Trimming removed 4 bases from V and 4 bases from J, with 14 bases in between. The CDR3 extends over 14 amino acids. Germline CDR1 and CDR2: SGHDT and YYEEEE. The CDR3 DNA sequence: TGTGCCAGCAGCCCCGCCAGGTGGCTAGAGACCCAGTACTTC. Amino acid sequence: CASSPARWLETQYF.

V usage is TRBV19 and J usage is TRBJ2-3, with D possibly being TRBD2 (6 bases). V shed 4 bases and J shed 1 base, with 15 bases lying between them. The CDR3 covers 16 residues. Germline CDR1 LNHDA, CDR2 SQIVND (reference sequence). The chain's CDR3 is CASSNPDYWGTDTQYF. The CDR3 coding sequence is TGTGCCAGTAGTAACCCGGACTATTGGGGCACAGATACGCAGTATTTT.

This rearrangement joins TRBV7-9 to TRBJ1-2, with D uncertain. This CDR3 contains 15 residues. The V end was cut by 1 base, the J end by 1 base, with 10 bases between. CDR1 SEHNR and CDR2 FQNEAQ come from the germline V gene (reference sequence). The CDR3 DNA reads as TGTGCCAGCAGCTTAGGGGTACAGCGTAACTATGGCTACACCTTC. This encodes CASSLGVQRNYGYTF.

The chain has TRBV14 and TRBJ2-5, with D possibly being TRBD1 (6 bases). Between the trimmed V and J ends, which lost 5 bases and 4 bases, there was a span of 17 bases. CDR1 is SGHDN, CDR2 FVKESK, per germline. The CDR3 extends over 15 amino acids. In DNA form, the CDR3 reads TGTGCCAGCAGCGAAGCCCTAGTAGGGGGAGAGACCCAGTACTTC. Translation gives CASSEALVGGETQYF.

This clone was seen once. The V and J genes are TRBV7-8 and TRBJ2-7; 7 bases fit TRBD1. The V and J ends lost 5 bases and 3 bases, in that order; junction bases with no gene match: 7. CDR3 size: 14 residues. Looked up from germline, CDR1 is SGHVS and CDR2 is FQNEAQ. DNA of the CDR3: TGTGCCAGCAGCATCGACAGGGACGGCTACGAGCAGTACTTC. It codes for CASSIDRDGYEQYF.

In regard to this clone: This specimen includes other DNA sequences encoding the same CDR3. CDR3 coding DNA: TGTGCCAGCAGCTTCGGTCTCGAGGCTTACGAGCAGTACTTC. Its translation: CASSFGLEAYEQYF. The chain has TRBV6-2 or TRBV6-3 and TRBJ2-7, with unresolved D. The CDR3 runs 14 residues. The germline V and J ends were trimmed by 6 bases and 4 bases, with 16 bases remaining between them. Germline V gene sequence: CDR1 MNHEY, CDR2 SVGEGT.

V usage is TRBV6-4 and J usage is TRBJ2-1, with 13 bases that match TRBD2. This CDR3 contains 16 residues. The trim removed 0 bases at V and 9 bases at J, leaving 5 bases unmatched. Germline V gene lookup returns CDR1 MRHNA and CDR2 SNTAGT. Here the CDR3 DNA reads TGTGCCAGCAGTGACTCCACTAGCGGGGGGGCCGGTGAGCAGTTCTTC. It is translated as CASSDSTSGGAGEQFF.

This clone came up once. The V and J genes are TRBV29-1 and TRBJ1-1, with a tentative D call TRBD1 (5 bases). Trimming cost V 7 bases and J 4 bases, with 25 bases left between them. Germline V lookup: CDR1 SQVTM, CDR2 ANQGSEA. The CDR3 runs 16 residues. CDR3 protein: CSDLGGGGSWVTEAFF. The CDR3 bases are TGCAGCGACCTTGGCGGGGGGGGAAGTTGGGTCACTGAAGCTTTCTTT.

Written as DNA, the CDR3 is TGTGCCACGGGGGGCTCTGGAAACACCATATATTTT. Translation: CATGGSGNTIYF. The chain combines TRBV4-2 with TRBJ1-3, with D possibly TRBD1 on 5 matching bases. The CDR3 totals 12 residues. Germline V CDR1 and CDR2: LGHNA, YNFKEQ. Trimming stripped 10 bases from V and 0 bases from J, with 7 bases between.

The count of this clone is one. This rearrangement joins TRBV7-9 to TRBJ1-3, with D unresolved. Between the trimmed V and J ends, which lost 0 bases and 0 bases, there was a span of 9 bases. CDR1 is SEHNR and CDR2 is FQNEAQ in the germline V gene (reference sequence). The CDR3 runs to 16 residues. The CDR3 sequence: CASSLASSPSGNTIYF. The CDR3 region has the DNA TGTGCCAGCAGCTTAGCAAGTAGTCCCTCTGGAAACACCATATATTTT.